This entry lists 19 T cell receptor beta chains sequenced from one sample in a study of blood T cell repertoires in COVID-19. Sequencing was performed with immunoSEQ multiplex PCR; in TCRdb, only in-frame clones are kept and a portion is missing. This sample yields around 120,000 clones, of which about 70% are seen a single time; roughly 2% belongs to the top ten. The material sequenced was peripheral blood. The receptors were sampled from a woman in her 70s with acute or convalescent COVID-19.

The rearrangement uses TRBV5-8 and TRBJ1-2; TRBD1 aligns across 7 bases. The germline gives CDR1 SGHTS, CDR2 YDEGEE. CDR3 length equals 13 residues. The ends lost 4 bases at V and 4 bases at J; junction bases unmatched: 4. The CDR3 DNA sequence: TGTGCCAGCAGCCGGGACAGAATCTATGGCTACACCTTC. Translating gives CASSRDRIYGYTF.

The rearrangement joins TRBV4-2 to TRBJ2-4; D might be TRBD1 (5 bases). The V gene's germline CDR1 is LGHNA and CDR2 YNFKEQ. The CDR3 consists of 13 residues. Trimming took 1 base from V and 6 from J, leaving 7 bases between them. The DNA for the CDR3 is TGTGCCAGCAGCCAAGGAGACAGAAACATTCAGTACTTC. Residues: CASSQGDRNIQYF.

The genes are TRBV6-5 and TRBJ1-1; D gene ambiguous. The CDR3 contains 14 residues. Germline V gene lookup returns CDR1 MNHEY and CDR2 SVGAGI. The V gene lost 6 bases and the J gene lost 0 bases, with 11 bases spanning the gap. In nucleotides, the CDR3 is TGTGCCAGCAGGACAAGGTCAATGAACACTGAAGCTTTCTTT. It codes for CASRTRSMNTEAFF.

The chain is built from TRBV5-1 and TRBJ2-5, with 8 bases identical to TRBD1. CDR1 is SGHRS, CDR2 YFSETQ, per germline. J lost 5 bases, V lost 2 bases, and 11 bases had no gene match. The CDR3 has 16 amino acids. CDR3: CASSFFQGASLETQYF. In DNA, the CDR3 is TGCGCCAGCAGCTTTTTTCAGGGGGCGAGCTTGGAGACCCAGTACTTC.

The chain recombines TRBV7-6 with TRBJ1-1; TRBD1 aligns across 10 bases. Unmatched junction bases numbered 6, after V lost 4 bases and J lost 1 base. This CDR3 has 16 residues. CDR1 and CDR2 (germline): SGHVS, FNYEAQ. CDR3 residues: CASSSLTGGSNTEAFF. The CDR3 bases are TGTGCCAGCAGCTCGTTGACAGGGGGCTCGAACACTGAAGCTTTCTTT.

The J gene is TRBJ1-5, the V gene TRBV27; 8 nucleotides align to TRBD1. The CDR3 loop spans 17 amino acids. CDR1 is MNHEY and CDR2 is SMNVEV in the germline V gene (reference sequence). Trimming removed 1 base from V and 6 bases from J; junction bases left unmatched: 11. DNA for the CDR3: TGTGCCAGCAGTTTATACCCTCCCGGGACAGGTTTTCAGCCCCAGCATTTT. Encoded protein: CASSLYPPGTGFQPQHF.

This clone was detected only a few times. The chain couples TRBV4-1 to TRBJ2-5; D is ambiguous. V lost 0 bases and J lost 1, with 9 bases in between. Germline assignment: CDR1 MGHRA and CDR2 YSYEKL. The CDR3 extends over 15 amino acids. CDR3 nucleotide sequence: TGCGCCAGCAGCCAAGATCGTACATTCCAAGAGACCCAGTACTTC. Its protein is CASSQDRTFQETQYF.

This sequence joins TRBV5-1 and TRBJ2-6; D possibly corresponds to TRBD1 (6 bases). There are 15 residues in the CDR3. The germline CDR1 and CDR2 sequences are SGHRS and YFSETQ. V lost 3 bases, J lost 0 bases, and 7 bases lay in between. The DNA of the CDR3 is TGCGCCAGCAGCTACAGGGACTCTGGGGCCAACGTCCTGACTTTC. Protein sequence: CASSYRDSGANVLTF.

This clone was observed at least ten times. The V and J genes are TRBV14 and TRBJ1-1; D is undetermined. Germline V gene data show CDR1 as SGHDN and CDR2 as FVKESK. CDR3 length: 13 amino acids. Trimming pared 5 bases from V and 6 bases from J, leaving 13 bases between. The CDR3 DNA sequence: TGTGCCAGCAGCGGAGGCTTAAGTTCTGAAGCTTTCTTT. Protein sequence: CASSGGLSSEAFF.

The chain couples TRBV19 to TRBJ1-1; 8 nucleotides match TRBD1. Germline CDR1 and CDR2: LNHDA and SQIVND (reference sequence). With 5 bases clipped from V and 11 bases from J, the junction kept 10 bases outside the gene matches. The CDR3 has 13 amino acids. The CDR3 nucleotides are TGTGCCAGTAGTGGAGGCCGGGACAGGCGGGCTTTCTTT. Translating it yields CASSGGRDRRAFF.

The rearrangement joins TRBV28 to TRBJ2-3; perhaps TRBD2 as D (5 bases). Germline CDR1 MDHEN, CDR2 SYDVKM. Trimming left V 5 bases short and J 2 bases short, with 14 bases between. The CDR3 has 15 amino acids. CDR3 DNA: TGTGCCAGCAGTCCGTCCGGGGTAGTCACAGATACGCAGTATTTT. This encodes CASSPSGVVTDTQYF.

CDR3 bases: TGTGCCAGCAGCCCTTCGACCCCGGAGCAAGAGACCCAGTACTTC. Translated: CASSPSTPEQETQYF. J is TRBJ2-5 and V is TRBV25-1, with D unresolved. The CDR3 spans 15 residues. V dropped 6 bases and J dropped 2 bases, with 16 bases sitting between them. The germline V gene has CDR1 MGHDK and CDR2 SYGVNS.

The chain employs TRBV4-3 and TRBJ2-7; perhaps TRBD1 as D (7 bases). Germline V CDR1 and CDR2: LGHNA, YSLEER. V was shortened by 1 base and J by 0 bases, with 10 bases between the two germline ends. The CDR3 is made up of 15 amino acids. The CDR3 DNA reads TGCGCCAGCAGCCAAGCAGGGGGGAGCTCCTACGAGCAGTACTTC. Amino acid sequence: CASSQAGGSSYEQYF.

The rearrangement joins TRBV20-1 to TRBJ2-3, with no clear D. V was shortened by 6 bases and J by 4 bases, with 8 bases between the two germline ends. Germline CDR1 and CDR2: DFQATT and SNEGSKA (reference sequence). The CDR3 loop spans 11 amino acids. CDR3 sequence reads: CSAEEADTQYF. For the CDR3, the DNA is TGCAGTGCGGAAGAGGCAGATACGCAGTATTTT.

Only a few counts were recorded for this clone. The rearrangement joins TRBV29-1 to TRBJ2-5, with 9 positions matching TRBD2. Germline V gene lookup returns CDR1 SQVTM and CDR2 ANQGSEA. V trimming: 6 bases; J trimming: 9 bases; junction bases outside the gene matches: 8. The CDR3 extends over 12 amino acids. The CDR3 spells CSVELAGNAQYF. The CDR3 DNA reads TGCAGCGTAGAGCTAGCGGGAAATGCCCAGTACTTC.

The sample holds a few counts of this clone. This sequence joins TRBV30 and TRBJ2-1; possible D gene TRBD2, 5 bases. The CDR3 runs to 15 residues. Per the germline V gene, CDR1 is GTSNPN and CDR2 is SVGIG (reference sequence). V lost 2 bases and J lost 8, with 19 bases in between. The CDR3 DNA follows: TGTGCCTGGAGTTCAAAGGTGGGAGTTAGCGATGAGCAGTTCTTC. This gives the protein CAWSSKVGVSDEQFF.

The table lists this clone with a count of one. The chain has TRBV6-2 or TRBV6-3 and TRBJ2-7; D possibly corresponds to TRBD2 (6 bases). The CDR3 has 15 residues. V was shortened by 2 bases and J by 5 bases, with 16 bases between the two germline ends. Germline loops: CDR1 MNHEY, CDR2 SVGEGT. CDR3 DNA sequence: TGTGCCAGCAGTTACCCGATGGAGGGATCCCACGAGCAGTACTTC. It yields the protein CASSYPMEGSHEQYF.

The chain couples TRBV10-1 to TRBJ2-3; TRBD1 matches at 8 bases. CDR1 and CDR2 from the germline V gene are WNHNN and SYGVQD (reference sequence). The V segment lost 2 bases and the J segment 4 bases; nucleotides outside the gene matches: 5. The CDR3 is 15 amino acids. The CDR3 DNA follows: TGCGCCAGCAGTGAGGTCGGACAGGGCCCAGATACGCAGTATTTT. Its protein product is CASSEVGQGPDTQYF.

The chain joins TRBV19 to TRBJ1-2, with D perhaps matching TRBD1 (6 bases). Germline V CDR1 and CDR2: LNHDA, SQIVND (reference sequence). CDR3 length: 15 amino acids. The germline V and J ends were trimmed by 2 bases and 4 bases, with 14 bases remaining between them. CDR3 sequence: CASSISGQTFYGYTF. In DNA form, the CDR3 reads TGTGCCAGTAGTATATCGGGACAAACGTTCTATGGCTACACCTTC. The entire variable domain, with the rest obtained from reference TRBV19 and TRBJ1-2, is as follows: DGGITQSPKYLFRKEGQNVTLSCEQNLNHDAMYWYRQDPGQGLRLIYYSQIVNDFQKGDIAEGYSVSREKKESFPLTVTSAQKNPTAFYLCASSISGQTFYGYTFGSGTRLTVV.